The 22 T cell receptor beta chains below were found in one sample sequenced in a study of T cell responses to AZD1222 COVID-19 vaccine. Generated by immunoSEQ multiplex PCR, the TCRdb table keeps only in-frame clones and is missing some. In the table there are some 80,000 clones, just under 90% of which are singletons. Sequenced material: peripheral blood, taken on day 0 of AZD1222 vaccination. Receptors were obtained from an adult in good health.

The chain carries TRBV19 and TRBJ2-7; D might be TRBD1 (6 bases). CDR3 length: 14 amino acids. Trimming removed 11 bases from V and 0 bases from J, with 17 bases in between. Germline loops: CDR1 LNHDA, CDR2 SQIVND (reference sequence). The CDR3 nucleotides read TGTGCCGGCCGACAGGACGACCTCTCCTACGAGCAGTACTTC. Its translation: CAGRQDDLSYEQYF.

In regard to this clone: At one boundary the junction diverges from the germline segment, which might be a read error. CDR3 in amino acids: CASTLDRGDTIYF. The CDR3 coding sequence is TGTGCCAGCACCTTAGACAGGGGGGACACCATATATTTT. This chain links TRBV7-2 with TRBJ1-3, with 9 bases identical to TRBD1. CDR1 and CDR2 (germline): SGHTA, FQGNSA. The CDR3 has 13 amino acids. The whole variable domain, remainder taken from reference TRBV7-2 and TRBJ1-3, is GAGVSQSPSNKVTEKGKDVELRCDPISGHTALYWYRQSLGQGLEFLIYFQGNSAPDKSGLPSDRFSAERTGGSVSTLTIQRTQQEDSAVYLCASTLDRGDTIYFGEGSWLTVV.

The chain combines TRBV27 with TRBJ2-3, with 12 bases lining up with TRBD1. Trimming cost V 4 bases and J 5 bases; bases outside gene matches: 19. The V gene's germline CDR1 is MNHEY and CDR2 SMNVEV (reference sequence). CDR3 length: 20 residues. CDR3 protein: CASSSLGHSGTGGAKDTQYF. The CDR3 DNA follows: TGTGCCAGCAGTTCCCTCGGACACTCCGGGACAGGGGGCGCGAAAGATACGCAGTATTTT.

This clone was seen more than once but under ten times. This chain uses TRBV14 with TRBJ1-6; D call uncertain. The CDR3 length is 13 residues. V was trimmed by 1 base and J by 10 bases, leaving 8 bases between them. The germline gives CDR1 SGHDN, CDR2 FVKESK. CDR3 DNA: TGTGCCAGCAGCCAAGTCTGGGAGTCACCCCTCCACTTT. It is translated as CASSQVWESPLHF.

The J gene is TRBJ2-1, the V gene TRBV7-3, with D possibly matching TRBD1 (6 bases). CDR1 SGHTA and CDR2 FQGTGA come from the germline V gene. With 0 bases removed from V and 1 base from J, the gap between germline ends came to 10 bases. This CDR3 contains 16 residues. The CDR3 bases are TGTGCCAGCAGCTTAACGACAGGCCTTTCCTACAATGAGCAGTTCTTC. Encoded protein: CASSLTTGLSYNEQFF.

This clone was recorded only once. The chain couples TRBV7-2 to TRBJ1-2; 9 nucleotides line up with TRBD1. The junction had 9 bases not matched to a gene; V was cut back by 5 bases and J by 8 bases. The length of the CDR3 is 14 residues. Germline assignment: CDR1 SGHTA and CDR2 FQGNSA. The CDR3 DNA follows: TGTGCCAGCAGCCGTACACAGGGGGCTATGGGCTACACCTTC. Its translation is CASSRTQGAMGYTF. Full variable domain (outside the CDR3, taken from reference TRBV7-2 and TRBJ1-2): GAGVSQSPSNKVTEKGKDVELRCDPISGHTALYWYRQSLGQGLEFLIYFQGNSAPDKSGLPSDRFSAERTGGSVSTLTIQRTQQEDSAVYLCASSRTQGAMGYTFGSGTRLTVV.

The V gene is TRBV19, the J gene TRBJ1-1, with D hard to call. Germline V gene lookup returns CDR1 LNHDA and CDR2 SQIVND (reference sequence). The length of the CDR3 is 12 residues. V gave up 3 bases and J gave up 4 bases, with 6 bases separating them. CDR3 amino acids: CASSMGSTEAFF. The DNA of the CDR3 is TGTGCCAGTAGTATGGGTTCCACTGAAGCTTTCTTT.

This clone has only a few counts. This chain joins TRBV5-7 and TRBJ2-2; 7 bases fit TRBD1. TRBV5-7 is given ORF status, its function remaining uncertain. This CDR3 contains 17 residues. Unmatched junction bases numbered 11, after V lost 3 bases and J lost 3 bases. In nucleotides, the CDR3 is TGTGCCAGCAGCTCGTTCTTGGGGACAGAGTACACCGGGGAGCTGTTTTTT. It specifies CASSSFLGTEYTGELFF.

The rearrangement links TRBV7-2 to TRBJ1-4; D gene uncertain. There are 15 residues in the CDR3. The germline V gene encodes CDR1 SGHTA and CDR2 FQGNSA. Deletions cut 5 bases from V and 0 bases from J, with 10 bases between. The CDR3 sequence is CASSPQHATNEKLFF. For the CDR3, the DNA is TGTGCCAGCAGCCCCCAACATGCAACTAATGAAAAACTGTTTTTT.

The chain carries TRBV20-1 and TRBJ1-4; D not certain. Germline CDR1 DFQATT, CDR2 SNEGSKA (reference sequence). The CDR3 spans 11 residues. V gave up 6 bases and J gave up 10 bases, with 12 bases separating them. CDR3 amino acids: CSAGEYGKLFF. The DNA of the CDR3 is TGCAGTGCCGGGGAGTACGGAAAACTGTTTTTT.

A few counts support this clone. The gene calls are TRBV6-4 and TRBJ2-3; 8 positions agree with TRBD2. Germline-derived CDR1 and CDR2 are MRHNA and SNTAGT. Germline trimming cut 6 bases from V and 1 base from J; bases unmatched to any gene: 6. The CDR3 has 15 amino acids. Written as DNA, the CDR3 is TGTGCCAGCAGCGGTTTAGCGGGACGCACAGATACGCAGTATTTT. Translating gives CASSGLAGRTDTQYF.

V gene TRBV5-5 combines with J gene TRBJ2-7, with 9 bases identical to TRBD2. The V gene end was trimmed by 5 bases and the J gene end by 2 bases; junction bases not matched to a gene: 8. CDR3 size: 15 residues. Germline CDR1 reads SGHKS; CDR2 reads YYEKEE (reference sequence). The CDR3 nucleotides are TGTGCCAGCAGTTCCCCTAGCGGGGAGACCTACGAGCAGTACTTC. It codes for CASSSPSGETYEQYF.

This clone was counted a single time. The V call is TRBV9, the J call TRBJ2-1; TRBD2 agrees at 7 bases. Trimming at V came to 1 base and at J to 5 bases, leaving 3 bases not matched to a gene. The V gene's germline CDR1 is SGDLS and CDR2 YYNGEE. The CDR3 has 14 amino acids. The CDR3: CASSVPGGDNEQFF. The CDR3 DNA is TGTGCCAGCAGCGTACCGGGAGGTGACAATGAGCAGTTCTTC.

The rearrangement joins TRBV11-3 to TRBJ2-7; possible D gene TRBD1, 6 bases. V was cut by 5 bases and J by 6 bases, with 14 bases left in between. Germline CDR1 SGHNT, CDR2 YENEEA. The CDR3 loop spans 13 amino acids. The CDR3 here is CASSHRDTTEQYF. The DNA for the CDR3 is TGTGCCAGCAGCCATCGGGACACGACCGAGCAGTACTTC.

This clone came up once. The genes are TRBV5-4 and TRBJ2-7, with no clear D. There are 13 residues in the CDR3. Germline CDR1 reads SGHNT; CDR2 reads YYREEE (reference sequence). Trimming pared 6 bases from V and 0 bases from J, leaving 10 bases between. This CDR3 reads CASTEWSSYEQYF. DNA of the CDR3: TGTGCCAGCACCGAATGGAGCTCCTACGAGCAGTACTTC.

Only one count was recorded for this clone. This chain connects TRBV3-1 (or the pseudogene TRBV3-2) to TRBJ2-4; D is possibly TRBD1 (6 bases). Per the germline V gene, CDR1 is LGHDT and CDR2 is YNNKEL (reference sequence). V was trimmed by 0 bases and J by 6 bases, leaving 12 bases between them. The CDR3 has 15 amino acids. CDR3 loop: CASSQDLGRGNIQYF. The CDR3 DNA is TGTGCCAGCAGCCAAGATCTGGGCAGGGGAAACATTCAGTACTTC.

The chain carries TRBV7-3 and TRBJ1-1; D ambiguous. This CDR3 comprises 13 residues. Trimming took 4 bases from V and 1 from J, leaving 7 bases between them. Germline V gives CDR1 SGHTA, CDR2 FQGTGA. This CDR3 reads CASSSERNTEAFF. The CDR3 bases are TGTGCCAGCAGCTCCGAGAGGAACACTGAAGCTTTCTTT.

V gene TRBV27 combines with J gene TRBJ1-6, with 7 bases lining up with TRBD1. Germline CDR1 and CDR2: MNHEY and SMNVEV (reference sequence). The CDR3 extends over 17 amino acids. The trim removed 5 bases at V and 3 bases at J, leaving 10 bases unmatched. The CDR3 here is CASSPTQRQGYNSPLHF. CDR3 DNA sequence: TGTGCCAGCAGTCCGACTCAACGACAGGGCTATAATTCACCCCTCCACTTT.

The J gene is TRBJ1-3, the V gene TRBV9; D unresolved. The V gene lost 4 bases and the J gene lost 0 bases, with 11 bases spanning the gap. Germline V gives CDR1 SGDLS, CDR2 YYNGEE. The CDR3 sequence is 15 residues long. The CDR3 DNA reads as TGTGCCAGCAGCCTCGACACAGCCTCTGGAAACACCATATATTTT. Residues: CASSLDTASGNTIYF.

The rearrangement links TRBV13 to TRBJ1-2, with D perhaps TRBD1 (5 bases). The CDR3 is 14 residues long. CDR1 and CDR2 from the germline V gene are PRHDT and FYEKMQ (reference sequence). V dropped 5 bases and J dropped 7 bases, with 17 bases sitting between them. The CDR3 here is CASSELTGDSGYTF. In DNA, the CDR3 is TGTGCCAGCAGCGAACTTACAGGTGACAGTGGCTACACCTTC.

V is TRBV19 and J is TRBJ1-1; D call uncertain. The CDR3 sequence is 14 residues long. Germline V gene data show CDR1 as LNHDA and CDR2 as SQIVND (reference sequence). Trimming removed 5 bases from V and 1 base from J, with 11 bases in between. The CDR3 DNA is TGTGCCAGTAGTGGTAAGTTGACGAACACTGAAGCTTTCTTT. This codes for CASSGKLTNTEAFF.

The chain uses TRBV6-5 and TRBJ1-2; a possible D gene is TRBD1 (6 bases). CDR3 size: 11 residues. Trimming took 9 bases from V and 8 from J, leaving 13 bases between them. CDR1 MNHEY and CDR2 SVGAGI come from the germline V gene. The CDR3 region is CARRGGSGYTF. CDR3 DNA sequence: TGTGCCAGGAGGGGGGGAAGCGGCTACACCTTC.